Reported below is one TCR beta chain. This PCR relied on a set of 60 Vbeta primers and 13 Jbeta primers. Here immunoSEQ multiplex PCR was the method, and the copy in TCRdb shows in-frame clones only, minus some. The table records some 100,000 clones, about 77% of them present only once. J lost 0 bases, V lost 2 bases, and 1 base had no gene match. The CDR3 has 15 residues. CDR1 is SGHTA and CDR2 is FQGTGA in the germline V gene. The sample originates from a study of cytomegalovirus exposure and HLA in healthy donors. The sequenced sample was PBMCs. The chain carries TRBV7-3 and TRBJ1-3; 7 bases align to TRBD1. The clonotype comes from a young woman in good health and CMV-seropositive. CDR3 nucleotide sequence: TGTGCCAGCAGCTTAGGGACAGCCTCTGGAAACACCATATATTTT. Translating it yields CASSLGTASGNTIYF.